The 28 T cell receptor beta chains given below trace back to one sample, sequenced in a study of shared clonotypes between healthy human individuals. Measured with immunoSEQ multiplex PCR; TCRdb has only the in-frame clones, and not every one. The table includes over a million clones, roughly 74% detected once. Sequencing was performed on memory CD4+ T cells from PBMCs. Subset of the sample: CD45RA-negative fraction. The source of these receptors is a man aged 18 to 35 in good health. Some clones in this sample may be carry-over from other donors' samples.

The rearrangement uses TRBV7-2 and TRBJ2-6; no definite D call. The CDR3 is made up of 16 amino acids. The V gene's germline CDR1 is SGHTA and CDR2 FQGNSA. The germline V and J ends were trimmed by 4 bases and 7 bases, with 17 bases remaining between them. The CDR3 spells CASSSQATLVANVLTF. CDR3 nucleotide sequence: TGTGCCAGCAGCTCCCAGGCAACTCTGGTTGCCAACGTCCTGACTTTC.

V is TRBV5-1 and J is TRBJ1-4; D gene unclear. The CDR3 totals 12 residues. V dropped 4 bases and J dropped 5 bases, with 6 bases sitting between them. Germline values: CDR1 SGHRS, CDR2 YFSETQ. DNA for the CDR3: TGCGCCAGCAGCGAGGGAAATGAAAAACTGTTTTTT. Its protein product is CASSEGNEKLFF.

This clone was observed a handful of times. The chain is built from TRBV18 and TRBJ1-5; no clear D gene. CDR1 and CDR2 (germline): KGHSH, LQKENI. The CDR3 is made up of 14 amino acids. Between the trimmed V and J ends, which lost 6 bases and 7 bases, there was a span of 16 bases. The CDR3 DNA is TGTGCCAGCTCCCTGATGGAAGAGGTCCAGCCCCAGCATTTT. It codes for CASSLMEEVQPQHF. The full variable domain, rest sourced from reference TRBV18 and TRBJ1-5, is NAGVMQNPRHLVRRRGQEARLRCSPMKGHSHVYWYRQLPEEGLKFMVYLQKENIIDESGMPKERFSAEFPKEGPSILRIQQVVRGDSAAYFCASSLMEEVQPQHFGDGTRLSIL.

This chain joins TRBV7-8 and TRBJ2-2, with 9 nucleotides matching TRBD1. With 5 bases clipped from V and 2 bases from J, the junction kept 3 bases outside the gene matches. CDR1 and CDR2 (germline): SGHVS, FQNEAQ. The CDR3 has 15 residues. In DNA form, the CDR3 reads TGTGCCAGCAGCCGGACAGGGGAAAACACCGGGGAGCTGTTTTTT. Protein: CASSRTGENTGELFF.

This clone was detected many times. This rearrangement joins TRBV30 to TRBJ2-5; 7 nucleotides agree with TRBD1. Germline loops: CDR1 GTSNPN, CDR2 SVGIG (reference sequence). V gave up 3 bases and J gave up 1 base; unmatched junction bases: 8. The CDR3 runs 15 residues. The CDR3 coding sequence is TGTGCCTGGAGCATCGGACAGGACTTCCAAGAGACCCAGTACTTC. The encoded protein is CAWSIGQDFQETQYF.

This sequence joins TRBV11-1 and TRBJ2-1, with 11 bases that match TRBD1. Germline V gene sequence: CDR1 SGHAT, CDR2 FQDESV (reference sequence). CDR3 length: 14 amino acids. Trimming at V came to 4 bases and at J to 8 bases, leaving 4 bases not matched to a gene. CDR3 bases: TGTGCCAGCAGCTCGGACAGGGGGCCTGATGAGCAGTTCTTC. Translation gives CASSSDRGPDEQFF.

CDR3 loop: CASSQPSGRPYEQYF. In nucleotides, the CDR3 is TGTGCCAGCAGCCAGCCTAGCGGCCGCCCCTACGAGCAGTACTTC. The chain carries TRBV5-4 and TRBJ2-7; TRBD2 matches 7 bases. From germline, CDR1 is SGHNT and CDR2 YYREEE (reference sequence). The CDR3 loop spans 15 amino acids. The junction had 9 bases not matched to a gene; V was cut back by 4 bases and J by 2 bases.

This clone has just a few counts. This chain joins TRBV27 and TRBJ1-5; weak D call: TRBD1 (5 bases). Deletions cut 7 bases from V and 6 bases from J, with 22 bases between. Per germline, CDR1 MNHEY and CDR2 SMNVEV (reference sequence). The CDR3 spans 16 residues. The DNA of the CDR3 is TGTGCCAGCAAGGCCGTGCTGGGGACTCTGGCTCAGCCCCAGCATTTT. Translated, it gives CASKAVLGTLAQPQHF.

This chain joins TRBV7-9 and TRBJ2-2, with 8 bases aligning to TRBD2. The CDR3 is 16 residues long. The V segment lost 8 bases and the J segment 3 bases; nucleotides outside the gene matches: 11. Germline V gene data show CDR1 as SEHNR and CDR2 as FQNEAQ (reference sequence). CDR3 region: CASPPGGRTDTGELFF. The CDR3 coding sequence is TGTGCCAGCCCTCCGGGGGGGAGGACTGACACCGGGGAGCTGTTTTTT.

This sequence joins TRBV11-2 and TRBJ1-2, with 9 nucleotides matching TRBD1. The CDR3 has 18 amino acids. The V segment lost 5 bases and the J segment 2 bases; nucleotides outside the gene matches: 15. Germline V gene sequence: CDR1 SGHAT, CDR2 FQNNGV. CDR3 nucleotides: TGTGCCAGCAGCCAGATTAAGTCCACGGGACAGGGAAACTATGGCTACACCTTC. It encodes CASSQIKSTGQGNYGYTF.

This clone was observed a handful of times. The V gene is TRBV18, the J gene TRBJ1-1, with D unclear. Per the germline V gene, CDR1 is KGHSH and CDR2 is LQKENI. V was clipped by 6 bases and J by 1 base, with 9 bases between them. The CDR3 contains 13 residues. CDR3 protein: CASSQQRNTEAFF. Written as DNA, the CDR3 is TGTGCCAGCTCCCAACAACGGAACACTGAAGCTTTCTTT. Variable domain in full (rest from reference TRBV18 and TRBJ1-1): NAGVMQNPRHLVRRRGQEARLRCSPMKGHSHVYWYRQLPEEGLKFMVYLQKENIIDESGMPKERFSAEFPKEGPSILRIQQVVRGDSAAYFCASSQQRNTEAFFGQGTRLTVV.

The chain joins TRBV2 to TRBJ2-3; D gene unclear. Per the germline V gene, CDR1 is SNHLY and CDR2 is FYNNEI. The ends were cut back, 6 bases at V and 2 bases at J, with 6 bases in the middle. This CDR3 is built from 12 residues. CDR3 sequence: CASSAITDTQYF. CDR3 DNA sequence: TGTGCCAGCAGCGCCATCACAGATACGCAGTATTTT.

The chain joins TRBV7-8 to TRBJ2-1; 7 bases fit TRBD1. CDR3 length equals 13 residues. The ends lost 5 bases at V and 11 bases at J; junction bases unmatched: 9. Per the germline V gene, CDR1 is SGHVS and CDR2 is FQNEAQ. The CDR3 DNA follows: TGTGCCAGCAGCGGAAGGACAGGCTGGCAGCAGTTCTTC. It is translated as CASSGRTGWQQFF.

The gene calls are TRBV15 and TRBJ2-7; the match to TRBD1 covers 8 bases. V lost 1 base, J lost 6 bases, and 2 bases stayed unmatched. This CDR3 region has 13 residues. CDR1 is LNHNV and CDR2 is YYDKDF in the germline V gene (reference sequence). Written as DNA, the CDR3 is TGTGCCACCAGCAGAGCGGACAGGGCCGAGCAGTACTTC. Translation: CATSRADRAEQYF.

The table lists this clone with a few counts. This rearrangement joins TRBV5-6 to TRBJ2-6; TRBD2 is a possible D gene (6 bases). V dropped 2 bases and J dropped 2 bases, with 8 bases sitting between them. Germline V gene lookup returns CDR1 SGHDT and CDR2 YYEEEE. CDR3 length: 15 residues. The CDR3 region has the DNA TGTGCCAGCAGCTTATGGAGGGCTGGGGCCAACGTCCTGACTTTC. Amino acid sequence: CASSLWRAGANVLTF.

The chain combines TRBV2 with TRBJ1-5, with no clear D. Between the trimmed V and J ends, which lost 3 bases and 4 bases, there was a span of 13 bases. The CDR3 sequence is 15 residues long. The germline V gene encodes CDR1 SNHLY and CDR2 FYNNEI. The chain's CDR3 is CASSEYGGKNQPQHF. As DNA, the CDR3 is TGTGCCAGCAGTGAGTACGGAGGGAAAAATCAGCCCCAGCATTTT.

The chain recombines TRBV28 with TRBJ2-1, with D perhaps TRBD2 (5 bases). The length of the CDR3 is 15 residues. V lost 2 bases and J lost 9, with 17 bases in between. Germline lookup yields CDR1 MDHEN and CDR2 SYDVKM. CDR3 DNA: TGTGCCAGCAGTTTAGAGTTCGCAAAAGGAGGTGAGCAGTTCTTC. It translates to CASSLEFAKGGEQFF. The full variable domain, in which reference TRBV28 and TRBJ2-1 provide the parts outside the CDR3, is DVKVTQSSRYLVKRTGEKVFLECVQDMDHENMFWYRQDPGLGLRLIYFSYDVKMKEKGDIPEGYSVSREKKERFSLILESASTNQTSMYLCASSLEFAKGGEQFFGPGTRLTVL.

This chain connects TRBV9 to TRBJ2-5, with 7 bases that match TRBD2. Looked up from germline, CDR1 is SGDLS and CDR2 is YYNGEE. There are 15 residues in the CDR3. The trim removed 0 bases at V and 4 bases at J, leaving 6 bases unmatched. CDR3 sequence: CASSVELGRGETQYF. The CDR3 DNA reads as TGTGCCAGCAGCGTAGAATTGGGGAGGGGAGAGACCCAGTACTTC.

The chain links TRBV19 to TRBJ2-7; the D gene is possibly TRBD2 (6 bases). Trimming stripped 3 bases from V and 2 bases from J, with 11 bases between. Germline CDR1 and CDR2: LNHDA and SQIVND (reference sequence). CDR3 length: 14 residues. CDR3 protein: CASSIGGTPYEQYF. CDR3 DNA sequence: TGTGCCAGTAGTATTGGGGGGACCCCCTACGAGCAGTACTTC.

V and J are TRBV5-5 and TRBJ1-2; the D gene is possibly TRBD1 (5 bases). The CDR3 spans 15 residues. The V gene lost 0 bases and the J gene lost 6 bases, with 15 bases spanning the gap. Germline CDR1 and CDR2: SGHKS and YYEKEE (reference sequence). The CDR3: CASSLARGPRDGYTF. CDR3 in DNA: TGTGCCAGCAGCTTGGCCCGAGGGCCCAGGGATGGCTACACCTTC. Using reference TRBV5-5 and TRBJ1-2 for the parts outside the CDR3, the full variable domain is DAGVTQSPTHLIKTRGQQVTLRCSPISGHKSVSWYQQVLGQGPQFIFQYYEKEERGRGNFPDRFSARQFPNYSSELNVNALLLGDSALYLCASSLARGPRDGYTFGSGTRLTVV.

The chain couples TRBV15 to TRBJ2-3; 11 nucleotides align to TRBD2. From germline, CDR1 is LNHNV and CDR2 YYDKDF (reference sequence). The length of the CDR3 is 18 residues. V lost 0 bases, J lost 0 bases, and 5 bases stayed unmatched. CDR3 amino acids: CATSREPSGRTSTDTQYF. The CDR3 bases are TGTGCCACCAGCAGAGAGCCTAGCGGGAGGACTAGCACAGATACGCAGTATTTT.

This clone was picked up one time. V gene TRBV7-2 combines with J gene TRBJ1-4, with D unresolved. The germline gives CDR1 SGHTA, CDR2 FQGNSA. The germline V and J ends were trimmed by 1 base and 10 bases, with 10 bases remaining between them. CDR3 length: 13 residues. The CDR3: CASSLGTEGKLFF. The CDR3 bases are TGTGCCAGCAGCTTAGGGACCGAGGGAAAACTGTTTTTT.

As DNA, the CDR3 is TGTGCCACGGTGGGCGCGGGACCGACCTACGAGCAGTACTTC. Amino acids: CATVGAGPTYEQYF. The chain is built from TRBV28 and TRBJ2-7; D may be TRBD2 (6 bases). The ends were cut back, 10 bases at V and 2 bases at J, with 18 bases in the middle. The CDR3 has 14 residues. Germline loops: CDR1 MDHEN, CDR2 SYDVKM.

The CDR3 bases are TGTGCCAGCAGCCGGACAGATACCAAGTACCAAGAGACCCAGTACTTC. It yields the protein CASSRTDTKYQETQYF. The chain joins TRBV5-5 to TRBJ2-5; D might be TRBD1 (6 bases). This CDR3 has 16 amino acids. Trimming took off 4 bases at V and 0 bases at J, with 16 bases between the two ends. The germline gives CDR1 SGHKS, CDR2 YYEKEE (reference sequence).

The chain carries TRBV12-2 and TRBJ2-5; TRBD2 is taken as the D call from the table, unchecked against the DNA. TRBV12-2 is reported as a pseudogene. The CDR3 is made up of 22 amino acids. In nucleotides, the CDR3 is TGTGCAAGTCGCTTGAGGGGTGATGGGACACTCCCCTTTGGACTAGCGGGAGAGACCCAGTACTTC. This codes for CASRLRGDGTLPFGLAGETQYF.

The chain is built from TRBV7-2 and TRBJ2-7; TRBD1 matches at 8 bases. The germline V gene encodes CDR1 SGHTA and CDR2 FQGNSA. The CDR3 is 17 residues long. J lost 6 bases, V lost 4 bases, and 17 bases had no gene match. CDR3 DNA sequence: TGTGCCAGCAGCTACACGTCAAGACAGGGGAAGTCGAGCGAGCAGTACTTC. As protein: CASSYTSRQGKSSEQYF.

The chain has TRBV2 and TRBJ1-5; D unresolved. V dropped 0 bases and J dropped 2 bases, with 8 bases sitting between them. Germline V CDR1 and CDR2: SNHLY, FYNNEI. The CDR3 sequence is 15 residues long. The CDR3 DNA sequence: TGTGCCAGCAGTGAAGCTGTAAGGGGCAATCAGCCCCAGCATTTT. This translates into CASSEAVRGNQPQHF.

About this clone itself: The sample has other DNA sequences that encode this CDR3 too. The V call is TRBV18, the J call TRBJ2-4; TRBD1 is a possible D gene (6 bases). Trimming removed 3 bases from V and 5 bases from J, with 8 bases in between. Germline CDR1 and CDR2: KGHSH and LQKENI. CDR3 length equals 13 residues. CDR3 in amino acids: CASSPRGENIQYF. CDR3 DNA: TGTGCCAGCTCACCCAGGGGAGAAAACATTCAGTACTTC.